A single sample gave rise to the 32 T cell receptor beta chains below, sequenced in a study of kidney transplant recipient with SARS-CoV-2 infection. A single record per CDR3 protein comes from TCRdb applying MiXCR to the reads. The sample lists roughly 250,000 distinct CDR3 sequences; under 35% were seen once. Sample: a blood sample, taken at baseline and on approximately day 120 from a kidney transplant recipient. The receptors were gathered from a male patient between 25 and 39 years old who had COVID-19 and was a kidney transplant recipient. A share of the T cells may be of graft donor origin.

As for this clonotype: A read error may be the cause here, since a much bigger clone is one base away. As the CDR3 is not closed by the conserved phenylalanine or tryptophan, this likely results from a read error. The CDR3 bases are TGCAGCGTCGGAGGGTTATCTGAAGCTTTCTAT. This encodes CSVGGLSEAFY. The chain recombines TRBV29-1 with TRBJ1-1, with no clear D. V dropped 6 bases and J dropped 6 bases, with 11 bases sitting between them. Germline V CDR1 and CDR2: SQVTM, ANQGSEA. This CDR3 spans 11 amino acids.

This clonotype was detected ten times or more. The chain combines TRBV5-3 with TRBJ1-2; D is ambiguous. TRBV5-3 is an open reading frame, and its role is uncertain. This CDR3 has 16 residues. The V end was cut by 7 bases, the J end by 4 bases, with 23 bases between. The CDR3 coding sequence is TGTGCCAGAGACGTTTCAGTGGTGAGAAAGACCTATGGCTACACCTTC. It codes for CARDVSVVRKTYGYTF.

This clonotype was picked up many times. V gene TRBV24-1 combines with J gene TRBJ1-2, with D hard to call. V shed 5 bases and J shed 4 bases, with 22 bases lying between them. The CDR3 totals 17 residues. Per germline, CDR1 KGHDR and CDR2 SFDVKD. CDR3 in amino acids: CATSAILSTRKTYGYTF. The DNA of the CDR3 is TGTGCCACCAGTGCTATTCTTAGTACCAGAAAGACCTATGGCTACACCTTC.

Comments on this clonotype: Possible read error: a much larger clone is one base away. V is TRBV7-8 and J is TRBJ1-2, with D uncertain. Trimming pared 5 bases from V and 4 bases from J, leaving 23 bases between. This CDR3 spans 17 amino acids. CDR1 is SGHVS and CDR2 is FQNEAQ in the germline V gene. CDR3 nucleotides: TGTGCCAGCAGCCAGGCGTGGTTTACCCGAAAGACCTATGGCTACACCTTC. Translating it yields CASSQAWFTRKTYGYTF. Together with reference TRBV7-8 and TRBJ1-2, the CDR3 gives the full variable domain: GAGVSQSPRYKVAKRGQDVALRCDPISGHVSLFWYQQALGQGPEFLTYFQNEAQLDKSGLPSDRFFAERPEGSVSTLKIQRTQQEDSAVYLCASSQAWFTRKTYGYTFGSGTRLTVV.

This clonotype came up many times. The genes are TRBV29-1 and TRBJ2-3, with D perhaps TRBD1 or TRBD2 (6 bases each). V was shortened by 1 base and J by 2 bases, with 13 bases between the two germline ends. CDR3 length: 15 residues. Germline loops: CDR1 SQVTM, CDR2 ANQGSEA. DNA of the CDR3: TGCAGCGTTGAAGGGAGAGGGGGGAACACAGATACGCAGTATTTT. Translating gives CSVEGRGGNTDTQYF.

This clonotype was seen many times. The chain employs TRBV19 and TRBJ2-7, with D uncertain. Trimming removed 5 bases at V and 1 base at J, with 9 bases between. The CDR3 sequence is 13 residues long. Germline values: CDR1 LNHDA, CDR2 SQIVND (reference sequence). CDR3 in amino acids: CASSQRISYEQYF. CDR3 nucleotide sequence: TGTGCCAGTAGTCAAAGGATTTCCTACGAGCAGTACTTC.

In DNA, the CDR3 is TGTGCCAGCAGCCCGAGAAGTGACCACCGGTACAATGAGCAGTTCTTC. The encoded protein is CASSPRSDHRYNEQFF. The chain has TRBV9 and TRBJ2-1; no definite D call. V lost 4 bases and J 4 bases, leaving 18 bases between the germline ends. Germline CDR1 SGDLS, CDR2 YYNGEE. This CDR3 comprises 16 residues.

The table lists this clonotype with many counts. The chain links TRBV7-9 to TRBJ1-1; TRBD1 might be the D (6 bases). The CDR3 consists of 14 residues. Trimming shortened V by 1 base and J by 4 bases, and 10 bases separated the two germline ends. Germline CDR1 reads SEHNR; CDR2 reads FQNEAQ (reference sequence). CDR3 protein: CASSLGGHSTEAFF. CDR3 sequence (DNA): TGTGCCAGCAGCTTAGGGGGACATAGCACTGAAGCTTTCTTT.

Of note for this clonotype: Given a much more abundant clone one base away, this may be a read error. This chain joins TRBV28 and TRBJ1-1; D perhaps matches TRBD1 (5 bases). The CDR3 runs 14 residues. CDR1 and CDR2 (germline): MDHEN, SYDVKM. Trimming shortened V by 6 bases and J by 4 bases, and 15 bases separated the two germline ends. The chain's CDR3 is CASSLGGSLTEAFF. The CDR3 bases are TGTGCCAGCAGCCTGGGGGGGTCGCTCACTGAAGCTTTCTTT.

This clonotype was recorded at least ten times. The chain recombines TRBV6-5 with TRBJ1-1; D ambiguous. Trimming removed 6 bases at V and 4 bases at J, with 15 bases between. Per germline, CDR1 MNHEY and CDR2 SVGAGI. The CDR3 consists of 14 residues. The CDR3 reads CASSLAQASTEAFF. The CDR3 DNA follows: TGTGCCAGCAGCTTAGCCCAGGCGTCCACTGAAGCTTTCTTT.

Many counts were recorded for this clonotype. The genes are TRBV28 and TRBJ2-7, with D unclear. CDR3 size: 14 residues. V lost 2 bases and J 3 bases, leaving 11 bases between the germline ends. Germline assignment: CDR1 MDHEN and CDR2 SYDVKM. Here the CDR3 reads CASSLTTNNYEQYF. In DNA, the CDR3 is TGTGCCAGCAGTTTAACAACGAATAACTACGAGCAGTACTTC.

This clonotype was detected ten times or more. This chain connects TRBV6-2 or TRBV6-3 to TRBJ2-1, with D possibly matching TRBD2 (6 bases). Germline CDR1 reads MNHEY; CDR2 reads SVGEGT. Trimming shortened V by 6 bases and J by 0 bases, and 12 bases separated the two germline ends. The CDR3 runs to 15 residues. The CDR3 protein is CASRRDGGSYNEQFF. Written as DNA, the CDR3 is TGTGCCAGCAGGAGGGACGGGGGCTCCTACAATGAGCAGTTCTTC.

In its sample, this clonotype was seen many times. This rearrangement joins TRBV10-2 to TRBJ1-2; no firm D call. The CDR3 is 17 amino acids. CDR1 and CDR2 (germline): WSHSY, SAAADI. The V end lost 4 bases, the J end lost 4 bases, and 22 bases lay between the germline ends. The chain's CDR3 is CASSGGPTSRKTYGYTF. The CDR3 region has the DNA TGCGCCAGCAGTGGTGGCCCCACTTCTAGAAAGACCTATGGCTACACCTTC.

Comment on this clonotype: A much larger clone differs by one base, so this may be a read error. The gene calls are TRBV3-1 and TRBJ1-2; no clear D gene. In germline, CDR1 is LGHDT, CDR2 YNNKEL (reference sequence). The CDR3 length is 17 residues. V dropped 3 bases and J dropped 4 bases, with 21 bases sitting between them. CDR3 DNA: TGTGCCAGCAGCCAGCACAGCACCCTTCGAAGGACCTATGGCTACACCTTC. It encodes CASSQHSTLRRTYGYTF.

This clonotype was seen at least ten times. The genes are TRBV4-1 and TRBJ1-6; D gene uncertain. Trimming took 4 bases from V and 1 from J, leaving 11 bases between them. The CDR3 has 16 residues. Germline assignment: CDR1 MGHRA and CDR2 YSYEKL. The CDR3 bases are TGCGCCAGCAGCCCTCACTGGCAGTCCTATAATTCACCCCTCCACTTT. Translating gives CASSPHWQSYNSPLHF.

This clonotype was detected ten times or more. V is TRBV28 and J is TRBJ2-7, with 9 bases lining up with TRBD2. This CDR3 is built from 14 residues. J lost 5 bases, V lost 6 bases, and 8 bases had no gene match. Germline assignment: CDR1 MDHEN and CDR2 SYDVKM. CDR3 bases: TGTGCCAGCAGATTAATGAGCGGGAGGAACGAGCAGTACTTC. Translating gives CASRLMSGRNEQYF.

This clonotype was seen at least ten times. Germline is not matched at one junction end, which may reflect a read error. This sequence joins TRBV3-1 and TRBJ1-2; D uncertain. This CDR3 region has 13 residues. Germline CDR1 LGHDT, CDR2 YNNKEL (reference sequence). CDR3 sequence: CASSQLDNSGYTF. Written as DNA, the CDR3 is TGTGCCAGCAGCCAGTTAGACAACTCTGGCTACACCTTC.

This clonotype showed up many times. V usage is TRBV5-1 and J usage is TRBJ2-1; 9 bases fit TRBD1. Germline CDR1 SGHRS, CDR2 YFSETQ. Trimming cost V 0 bases and J 4 bases; bases outside gene matches: 8. CDR3 size: 17 residues. In DNA, the CDR3 is TGCGCCAGCAGCTTGGATGGGTGGGGACAGGGATACAATGAGCAGTTCTTC. This gives the protein CASSLDGWGQGYNEQFF.

Notes on this clonotype: Its ends do not fully match the called genes, so a read error is possible. The genes are TRBV7-9 and TRBJ2-5, with 9 bases identical to TRBD1. Germline V gene sequence: CDR1 SEHNR, CDR2 FQNEAQ (reference sequence). The CDR3 is 16 residues long. CDR3 in amino acids: CTSSLPTGGTQETQYF. CDR3 sequence (DNA): TGTACCAGCAGCTTACCGACAGGGGGAACCCAAGAGACCCAGTACTTC.

Regarding this clonotype: A much larger clone differs from this one at a single base, so this may be a read error. The genes are TRBV20-1 and TRBJ2-7; no definite D call. The germline gives CDR1 DFQATT, CDR2 SNEGSKA (reference sequence). Trimming shortened V by 0 bases and J by 5 bases, and 11 bases separated the two germline ends. This CDR3 contains 13 residues. The CDR3 is CSARDIDINEQYF. As DNA, the CDR3 is TGCAGTGCTAGAGACATAGACATAAACGAGCAGTACTTC.

Turning to this clonotype: This may be a read error, as it is one base from a much larger clone. This chain links TRBV20-1 with TRBJ1-2; no firm D call. Germline CDR1 and CDR2: DFQATT and SNEGSKA (reference sequence). Trimming took 3 bases from V and 3 from J, leaving 8 bases between them. This CDR3 has 12 residues. The CDR3 DNA sequence: TGCAGTGCTAGTGAGCCCGACTATGGCTACACCTTC. Translating it yields CSASEPDYGYTF.

This clonotype was counted ten times or more. The gene calls are TRBV14 and TRBJ2-5; D is perhaps TRBD1 (6 bases). CDR3 length: 14 residues. Germline V gives CDR1 SGHDN, CDR2 FVKESK. V was pared by 4 bases and J by 2 bases, with 11 bases between. The chain's CDR3 is CASSLNRAQETQYF. Here the CDR3 DNA reads TGTGCCAGCAGCCTCAACAGGGCTCAAGAGACCCAGTACTTC. Combining the CDR3 with reference TRBV14 and TRBJ2-5 gives the whole variable domain EAGVTQFPSHSVIEKGQTVTLRCDPISGHDNLYWYRRVMGKEIKFLLHFVKESKQDESGMPNNRFLAERTGGTYSTLKVQPAELEDSGVYFCASSLNRAQETQYFGPGTRLLVL.

Regarding this clonotype: This clone may be a read error of a much larger clone one base away. The gene calls are TRBV20-1 and TRBJ2-7; the match to TRBD2 covers 9 bases. The junction had 6 bases not matched to a gene; V was cut back by 6 bases and J by 0 bases. Germline V CDR1 and CDR2: DFQATT, SNEGSKA (reference sequence). CDR3 length: 14 residues. CDR3 in DNA: TGCAGTGCCCTGGCTAGCGGGAACTCCTACGAGCAGTACTTC. Translating gives CSALASGNSYEQYF.

This clonotype occurred many times. The chain couples TRBV29-1 to TRBJ2-7; 7 bases match TRBD2. V was pared by 8 bases and J by 2 bases, with 9 bases of the junction left unmatched. Germline CDR1 is SQVTM and CDR2 is ANQGSEA. The length of the CDR3 is 13 residues. The CDR3 sequence is CSLTGGETYEQYF. The CDR3 DNA reads as TGCAGCCTCACGGGGGGAGAAACCTACGAGCAGTACTTC.

As regards this clonotype: A much bigger clone sits one base away, suggesting this may be a read error. The chain carries TRBV11-2 and TRBJ1-2, with D unresolved. The CDR3 has 17 amino acids. The germline CDR1 and CDR2 sequences are SGHAT and FQNNGV. V was trimmed by 5 bases and J by 4 bases, leaving 23 bases between them. In nucleotides, the CDR3 is TGTGCCAGCAGCCTACTAATAACAAGCAGAGAGACCTATGGCTACACCTTC. It encodes CASSLLITSRETYGYTF.

This clonotype came up many times. This chain uses TRBV7-9 with TRBJ1-2, with D unresolved. Germline-derived CDR1 and CDR2 are SEHNR and FQNEAQ (reference sequence). The CDR3 consists of 17 residues. V lost 5 bases and J lost 4, with 23 bases in between. The CDR3 is CASSVEGYHGKTYGYTF. CDR3 DNA: TGTGCCAGCAGCGTTGAGGGATACCATGGAAAGACCTATGGCTACACCTTC.

The DNA of the CDR3 is TGTGCCTGGAGTGTAGACCCACGCTCTGGGGCCAACGTCCTGACTTTC. This codes for CAWSVDPRSGANVLTF. The chain joins TRBV30 to TRBJ2-6; D not certain. The CDR3 sequence is 16 residues long. V gave up 0 bases and J gave up 0 bases, with 9 bases separating them. Germline assignment: CDR1 GTSNPN and CDR2 SVGIG (reference sequence).

The chain employs TRBV3-2 and TRBJ2-5; TRBD1, the D gene given by the table, was not confirmed from the DNA. TRBV3-2 is flagged as a pseudogene. The CDR3 runs 13 residues. CDR3 loop: CASTQQGQETQYF. CDR3 DNA: TGTGCCAGCACCCAGCAGGGCCAAGAGACCCAGTACTTC.

Details on this clonotype: This may arise from a read error, as a much more abundant clone is one base away. The chain has TRBV5-6 and TRBJ1-2; D not resolved. CDR1 is SGHDT, CDR2 YYEEEE, per germline. The CDR3 runs to 16 residues. This CDR3 is CACSGGNSRKTYGYTF. The CDR3, as DNA: TGTGCCTGCAGTGGTGGCAATAGTCGAAAGACCTATGGCTACACCTTC.

This clonotype has at least ten counts. The chain couples TRBV7-2 to TRBJ2-7; D remains ambiguous. The germline V gene has CDR1 SGHTA and CDR2 FQGNSA. There are 15 residues in the CDR3. V lost 1 base to trimming and J lost 2 bases, with 12 bases between them. As DNA, the CDR3 is TGTGCCAGCAGCTTAGAGGGTGGATACACCTACGAGCAGTACTTC. This sequence encodes CASSLEGGYTYEQYF.

The chain recombines TRBV7-6 with TRBJ2-3; 13 nucleotides agree with TRBD2. J gave up 4 bases and V 5 bases, and 3 bases lay outside the gene matches. CDR3 size: 15 residues. Germline V gene sequence: CDR1 SGHVS, CDR2 FNYEAQ. CDR3 loop: CASSRGLAGSDTQYF. The CDR3 DNA follows: TGTGCCAGCAGCCGGGGACTAGCGGGATCAGATACGCAGTATTTT.

This clonotype was seen many times. The chain carries TRBV6-2 or TRBV6-3 and TRBJ2-2, with a weak D call TRBD1 (6 bases). V was trimmed by 0 bases and J by 7 bases, leaving 9 bases between them. The germline V gene has CDR1 MNHEY and CDR2 SVGEGT. This CDR3 spans 14 amino acids. The CDR3 region is CASSYSQGGGELFF. The CDR3 DNA follows: TGTGCCAGCAGTTACTCGCAAGGGGGCGGGGAGCTGTTTTTT.